This entry lists 26 T cell receptor beta chains sequenced from one sample in a study of T cells in localized non-small cell lung cancer. Repertoires were generated with immunoSEQ multiplex PCR, while TCRdb's copy carries only in-frame clones and drops some. This table has tens of thousands of clones, approximately 90% appearing once. The source material was peripheral blood mononuclear cells, sampled before any cancer treatment. All receptors derive from a woman aged 40-75 years with stage III lung adenocarcinoma.

J is TRBJ1-2 and V is TRBV29-1; possibly TRBD1 for D (6 bases). In germline, CDR1 is SQVTM, CDR2 ANQGSEA. The CDR3 extends over 12 amino acids. The ends were cut back, 6 bases at V and 7 bases at J, with 15 bases in the middle. CDR3: CSVLIRGSGYTF. CDR3 in DNA: TGCAGCGTCCTTATCAGGGGATCTGGCTACACCTTC. The variable domain in full, with the rest retrieved from reference TRBV29-1 and TRBJ1-2, is SAVISQKPSRDICQRGTSLTIQCQVDSQVTMMFWYRQQPGQSLTLIATANQGSEATYESGFVIDKFPISRPNLTFSTLTVSNMSPEDSSIYLCSVLIRGSGYTFGSGTRLTVV.

This chain uses TRBV6-4 with TRBJ1-2, with 9 bases lining up with TRBD1. From germline, CDR1 is MRHNA and CDR2 SNTAGT. CDR3 length equals 16 residues. V dropped 0 bases and J dropped 7; count of bases not matched to a gene: 9. The CDR3 DNA is TGTGCCAGCAGTGACTCCGGGACAGGGCCTACTGTTGGCTACACCTTC. As protein: CASSDSGTGPTVGYTF.

This clone has a single count. The chain is built from TRBV19 and TRBJ2-7, with D unclear. This CDR3 has 11 amino acids. Trimming cost V 4 bases and J 5 bases, with 6 bases left between them. In germline, CDR1 is LNHDA, CDR2 SQIVND (reference sequence). The CDR3 sequence: CASSTADEQYF. The CDR3 DNA sequence: TGTGCCAGTAGTACCGCAGACGAGCAGTACTTC.

The chain employs TRBV10-3 and TRBJ2-3, with D perhaps TRBD1 or TRBD2 (5 bases each). V was clipped by 7 bases and J by 2 bases, with 19 bases between them. The germline V gene has CDR1 ENHRY and CDR2 SYGVKD. This CDR3 region has 16 residues. In DNA form, the CDR3 reads TGTGCCATCACCCCGACTGAGGGGAAGTACACAGATACGCAGTATTTT. As protein: CAITPTEGKYTDTQYF.

The rearrangement joins TRBV11-2 to TRBJ2-2, with D perhaps matching TRBD2 (6 bases). The CDR3 extends over 19 amino acids. Deletions cut 8 bases from V and 3 bases from J, with 28 bases between. Germline V lookup: CDR1 SGHAT, CDR2 FQNNGV. The CDR3 loop reads CASGRGTLRTLRDTGELFF. CDR3 sequence (DNA): TGTGCCAGCGGCCGGGGGACTCTCCGTACCCTAAGGGACACCGGGGAGCTGTTTTTT.

The V and J genes are TRBV7-3 and TRBJ2-5; possibly TRBD1 or TRBD2 for D (5 bases each). Germline CDR1 and CDR2: SGHTA and FQGTGA. The CDR3 has 14 residues. The V gene lost 5 bases and the J gene lost 11 bases, with 21 bases spanning the gap. This chain's CDR3 is CASSISPGTTPQYF. The CDR3 coding sequence is TGTGCCAGCAGCATCTCTCCCGGGACCACTCCTCAGTACTTC.

The genes are TRBV5-4 and TRBJ1-1; D is possibly TRBD1 (5 bases). The CDR3 extends over 15 amino acids. Between the trimmed V and J ends, which lost 0 bases and 3 bases, there was a span of 12 bases. CDR1 and CDR2 from the germline V gene are SGHNT and YYREEE (reference sequence). Here the CDR3 reads CASSLAPGKDTEAFF. DNA of the CDR3: TGTGCCAGCAGCTTGGCCCCAGGGAAAGACACTGAAGCTTTCTTT. Combining the CDR3 with reference TRBV5-4 and TRBJ1-1 gives the whole variable domain ETGVTQSPTHLIKTRGQQVTLRCSSQSGHNTVSWYQQALGQGPQFIFQYYREEENGRGNFPPRFSGLQFPNYSSELNVNALELDDSALYLCASSLAPGKDTEAFFGQGTRLTVV.

The rearrangement uses TRBV30 and TRBJ2-3; TRBD1 matches at 10 bases. CDR3 length: 13 amino acids. The germline V gene has CDR1 GTSNPN and CDR2 SVGIG (reference sequence). V lost 7 bases, J lost 6 bases, and 7 bases stayed unmatched. CDR3 region: CASGQGTADTQYF. The DNA of the CDR3 is TGTGCCTCGGGACAGGGGACGGCGGATACGCAGTATTTT.

The chain couples TRBV5-5 to TRBJ1-5, with TRBD1 identical over 10 bases. Germline assignment: CDR1 SGHKS and CDR2 YYEKEE (reference sequence). The trim removed 4 bases at V and 6 bases at J, leaving 13 bases unmatched. This CDR3 comprises 17 residues. CDR3 DNA sequence: TGTGCCAGCAGCACCACCGGGACAGGGGTATCAGGTCAGCCCCAGCATTTT. Translated, it gives CASSTTGTGVSGQPQHF.

This clone has only one observation. The rearrangement uses TRBV18 and TRBJ2-3; D remains ambiguous. V shed 2 bases and J shed 1 base, with 4 bases lying between them. CDR3 length: 13 residues. Germline CDR1 is KGHSH and CDR2 is LQKENI. The CDR3 protein is CASSPGGTDTQYF. The DNA for the CDR3 is TGTGCCAGCTCACCAGGGGGCACAGATACGCAGTATTTT.

The chain couples TRBV30 to TRBJ1-1, with D possibly matching TRBD1 (5 bases). Germline CDR1 is GTSNPN and CDR2 is SVGIG (reference sequence). This CDR3 comprises 13 residues. Trimming left V 4 bases short and J 4 bases short, with 13 bases between. This CDR3 reads CAWNQGARTEAFF. CDR3 nucleotides: TGTGCCTGGAACCAGGGAGCCCGCACTGAAGCTTTCTTT.

This chain uses TRBV28 with TRBJ1-2; no definite D call. There are 14 residues in the CDR3. Germline V gives CDR1 MDHEN, CDR2 SYDVKM. The V end was cut by 5 bases, the J end by 4 bases, with 14 bases between. The CDR3 loop is CASSPHGEAYGYTF. The CDR3 DNA reads TGTGCCAGCAGTCCGCACGGGGAAGCCTATGGCTACACCTTC.

This clone appeared once. The genes are TRBV5-6 and TRBJ1-1, with 7 bases fitting TRBD1. Trimming took 3 bases from V and 0 from J; bases not matched to a gene: 2. The CDR3 runs to 14 residues. Germline V gene lookup returns CDR1 SGHDT and CDR2 YYEEEE. The CDR3 nucleotides read TGTGCCAGCAGCTGGGGACAGCTGAACACTGAAGCTTTCTTT. Residues: CASSWGQLNTEAFF.

In nucleotides, the CDR3 is TGTGCCAGCTCACGCGGACAGGGGCTTTCTGAAAAACTGTTTTTT. It encodes CASSRGQGLSEKLFF. The V gene is TRBV18, the J gene TRBJ1-4; TRBD1 matches at 9 bases. The CDR3 extends over 15 amino acids. V gave up 4 bases and J gave up 7 bases; unmatched junction bases: 7. Germline V CDR1 and CDR2: KGHSH, LQKENI.

CDR3 protein: CASSEMWGADTQYF. The CDR3 coding sequence is TGTGCCAGCAGTGAGATGTGGGGGGCGGATACGCAGTATTTT. V is TRBV25-1 and J is TRBJ2-3; D is tentatively TRBD1 or TRBD2 (6 bases each). The germline V gene encodes CDR1 MGHDK and CDR2 SYGVNS. V was pared by 3 bases and J by 6 bases, with 13 bases between. The CDR3 runs 14 residues.

This rearrangement joins TRBV15 to TRBJ2-3; no definite D call. This CDR3 region has 15 residues. CDR1 and CDR2 (germline): LNHNV, YYDKDF (reference sequence). V was cut by 3 bases and J by 0 bases, with 10 bases left in between. As DNA, the CDR3 is TGTGCCACCAGCAGGGTCGGGTCTAGCACAGATACGCAGTATTTT. Translated, it gives CATSRVGSSTDTQYF.

This clone showed up just a few times. The chain recombines TRBV6-1 with TRBJ2-3, with 7 bases lining up with TRBD1. The CDR3 loop spans 13 amino acids. Unmatched junction bases numbered 7, after V lost 7 bases and J lost 6 bases. The germline CDR1 and CDR2 sequences are MNHNS and SASEGT. The CDR3: CASKKTGKDTQYF. The CDR3 DNA sequence: TGTGCCAGCAAGAAGACAGGGAAGGATACGCAGTATTTT.

This clone was seen just once. The rearrangement links TRBV6-1 to TRBJ2-1, with D perhaps matching TRBD1 (6 bases). This CDR3 contains 16 residues. Germline values: CDR1 MNHNS, CDR2 SASEGT. Trimming left V 2 bases short and J 2 bases short, with 13 bases between. As DNA, the CDR3 is TGTGCCAGCAGTGAATGGTTTCAGGGGACCTACAATGAGCAGTTCTTC. It codes for CASSEWFQGTYNEQFF.

This rearrangement joins TRBV7-2 to TRBJ1-2, with 8 nucleotides matching TRBD1. The CDR3 loop spans 14 amino acids. V lost 5 bases to trimming and J lost 6 bases; unmatched junction nucleotides: 8. Germline CDR1 and CDR2: SGHTA and FQGNSA. The DNA for the CDR3 is TGTGCCAGCAGCGTTCCACAGGGGGATAATGGCTACACCTTC. Translation gives CASSVPQGDNGYTF.

This rearrangement joins TRBV9 to TRBJ1-3; D uncertain. Trimming shortened V by 0 bases and J by 3 bases, and 1 base separated the two germline ends. This CDR3 is 12 amino acids long. CDR1 and CDR2 from the germline V gene are SGDLS and YYNGEE. The CDR3, as DNA: TGTGCCAGCAGCGTAGGTGGAAACACCATATATTTT. Amino acids: CASSVGGNTIYF.

The rearrangement joins TRBV6-5 to TRBJ2-5; 7 nucleotides line up with TRBD2. Per the germline V gene, CDR1 is MNHEY and CDR2 is SVGAGI. This CDR3 is 14 amino acids long. V lost 5 bases and J lost 2; bases outside the gene matches: 5. The CDR3 region is CASSQSGAQETQYF. The CDR3 DNA sequence: TGTGCCAGCAGTCAAAGCGGGGCGCAAGAGACCCAGTACTTC.

This chain links TRBV5-8 with TRBJ1-1; 7 positions match TRBD1. CDR1 is SGHTS, CDR2 YDEGEE, per germline. The CDR3 extends over 12 amino acids. The V gene end was trimmed by 5 bases and the J gene end by 4 bases; junction bases not matched to a gene: 2. The DNA of the CDR3 is TGTGCCAGCAGGACAGGGTTCACTGAAGCTTTCTTT. As protein: CASRTGFTEAFF. The variable domain in full, with the rest retrieved from reference TRBV5-8 and TRBJ1-1, is EAGVTQSPTHLIKTRGQQATLRCSPISGHTSVYWYQQALGLGLQFLLWYDEGEERNRGNFPPRFSGRQFPNYSSELNVNALELEDSALYLCASRTGFTEAFFGQGTRLTVV.

Notes on this clone: The junction and the germline gene differ at one end; a read error may be behind it. The chain links TRBV5-1 to TRBJ1-4; 7 bases line up with TRBD1. There are 15 residues in the CDR3. The V gene's germline CDR1 is SGHRS and CDR2 YFSETQ. The CDR3 loop reads CASSRGTGANEKLFF. The CDR3 nucleotides are TGCGCCAGCAGCAGAGGTACAGGGGCTAACGAAAAACTGTTTTTT.

This chain connects TRBV30 to TRBJ2-7; D is possibly TRBD2 (6 bases). The CDR3 runs to 12 residues. Germline assignment: CDR1 GTSNPN and CDR2 SVGIG (reference sequence). V lost 3 bases, J lost 4 bases, and 10 bases lay in between. The CDR3 sequence: CAWRVGGYEQYF. CDR3 in DNA: TGTGCCTGGAGGGTGGGAGGATACGAGCAGTACTTC.

This clone was recorded a few times. The chain combines TRBV6-5 with TRBJ2-7; the D is unclear. The CDR3 spans 11 residues. Deletions cut 8 bases from V and 4 bases from J, with 9 bases between. Germline CDR1 and CDR2: MNHEY and SVGAGI. In DNA, the CDR3 is TGTGCCAGCCAGGAGAGATACGAGCAGTACTTC. Residues: CASQERYEQYF.

The chain uses TRBV2 and TRBJ2-2; tentative D call: TRBD2 (6 bases). The CDR3 spans 16 residues. V dropped 6 bases and J dropped 5 bases, with 19 bases sitting between them. Germline V CDR1 and CDR2: SNHLY, FYNNEI. CDR3 loop: CASRSTSLAATGELFF. The CDR3 DNA reads as TGTGCCAGCAGATCGACTAGTCTTGCGGCGACCGGGGAGCTGTTTTTT.